This T cell receptor (beta chain) came from a study of shared clonotypes between healthy human individuals. Across several immunoSEQ plates, the genomic DNA of each subset was split evenly. Profiled with immunoSEQ multiplex PCR; TCRdb holds only in-frame clones, not every one. This sample yields some 470,000 clones, of which approximately 80% are seen a single time; roughly 13% belongs to the top ten. This clone is a singleton in its sample. The healthy adult donors were HIV-negative and reported no recent acute infections or vaccinations. The sequencing input was PBMCs. This receptor was identified in a woman in her thirties or forties in good health. Some clones in this sample may be carry-over from other donors' samples.

CDR3 loop: CASSARAAGGPFNEQFF. In nucleotides, the CDR3 is TGTGCCAGCAGCGCCCGGGCTGCGGGAGGGCCCTTCAATGAGCAGTTCTTC. The gene calls are TRBV7-9 and TRBJ2-1, with 9 bases identical to TRBD2. The CDR3 loop spans 17 amino acids. V dropped 5 bases and J dropped 6; count of bases not matched to a gene: 14. CDR1 SEHNR and CDR2 FQNEAQ come from the germline V gene (reference sequence).